This T cell receptor beta chain was sequenced for a study of Ad26.COV2.S vaccination and SARS-CoV-2 variants. Study-level information: Trial arm assignment for the donor was COV1001 Ad26.COV2.S. Administration of Ad26.COV2.S was intramuscular, either once or twice 56 days apart. Study-wide findings and caveats: Reports say spike-specific CD8+ and CD4+ T cell responses covered substantial breadth after vaccination.

Note on this clone: The antigen remains undetermined.

Per the germline V gene, CDR1 is SGHRS and CDR2 is YFSETQ. CDR3 length equals 15 residues. Unmatched junction bases numbered 8, after V lost 5 bases and J lost 6 bases. Sample treatment: 15 to 20 received Ad26.COV2.S at low or high dose, single or two shots; a few received placebo; per-sample allocation not given. Day 63 following the first vaccine or placebo injection was when the samples were taken. Vaccination used an Ad26 vector expressing Wuhan-strain SARS-CoV-2 spike. Profiling relied on immunoSEQ multiplex PCR, and the TCRdb table lists in-frame clones only, not all of them. The sample shows about 350,000 clones, 75% to 90% of them seen only once.

The clonotype was recovered from a person between 18 and 65 years old who received the Ad26.COV2.S COVID-19 vaccine or a placebo. The material was peripheral blood, obtained in a trial of Ad26.COV2.S vaccine versus placebo. This chain joins TRBV5-1 and TRBJ1-2; 12 bases agree with TRBD1. CDR3 sequence reads: CASRRTGTGGDGYTF. The CDR3 DNA sequence: TGCGCCAGCAGGCGAACCGGGACAGGGGGCGATGGCTACACCTTC.